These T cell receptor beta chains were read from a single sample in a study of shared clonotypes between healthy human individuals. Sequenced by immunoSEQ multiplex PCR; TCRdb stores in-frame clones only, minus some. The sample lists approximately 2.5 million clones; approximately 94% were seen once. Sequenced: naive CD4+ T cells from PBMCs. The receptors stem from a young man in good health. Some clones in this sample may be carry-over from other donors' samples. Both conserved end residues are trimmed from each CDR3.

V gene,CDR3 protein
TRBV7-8,ASSRGPNEKLF
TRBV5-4,ASSSGTGEDGEKLF
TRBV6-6,ASSYYGRASSYEQY
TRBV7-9,ASRTQGFETQY
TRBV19,ASSIRLGGPYNEQF
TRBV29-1,SVEEDSGNTIY
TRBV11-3,ASRLQGLSTDTQY
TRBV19,ASNRGLPQATNEKLF
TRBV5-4,ASSHREGNEKLF
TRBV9,ASSEQGAGAEAF
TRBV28,ASSFGGGYGYT
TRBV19,ASSWGQGRGAEAF
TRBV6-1,ASRDRVYQPQH
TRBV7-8,ASSSRGAGGSDTQY
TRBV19,ASSIAPAGGRQPQH
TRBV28,ASKPSRAYPYEQY
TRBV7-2,ASSHHLAVETDTQY
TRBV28,ASRPQGPSSYNEQF
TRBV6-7,ASRGAGELF
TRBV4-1,ASRHSGSLFSNEQF
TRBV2,ASMSQGRLRDTEAF
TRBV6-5,ASSSQRDSPLH
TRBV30,AWKVGSGSGNTIY
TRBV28,ASSITRFTKETQY
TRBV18,ASSSGAAGYT
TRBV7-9,ASSRRQDTEAF
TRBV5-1,ASAGTVVETQY
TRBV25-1,ASKDSITDTQY
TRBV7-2,ASSLGALAGGYEQY
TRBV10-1,ASSPGGLGDTQY
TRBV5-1,ASSPDRVVGNTIY
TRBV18,ASSLGTAQMEQY
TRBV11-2,ASSSSRGPYNEQF
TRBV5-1,ASTGGISYNEQF
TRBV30,AWSEVGELF
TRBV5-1,ASRPKGPGDTDTQY
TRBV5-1,ASSPPTGGGTGELF
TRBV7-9,ASSLVAGRAEQY
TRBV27,ASRRAPGTEAYEQY
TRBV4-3,ASSQESGRGSTGELF
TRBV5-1,ASSLPGSNQPQH
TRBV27,ASSLEGSSHEQF
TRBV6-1,ASSVRETQY
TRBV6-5,ASSSPGFYEQY
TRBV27,ASSPFTGNYEQY
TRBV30,AWTPQGNSPLH
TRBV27,ASSPPRRNTIY
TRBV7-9,ASSDYDRANTEAF
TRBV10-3,AISVLPGTGGSYEQY
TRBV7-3,ASSLTPPGTSGTSQETQY